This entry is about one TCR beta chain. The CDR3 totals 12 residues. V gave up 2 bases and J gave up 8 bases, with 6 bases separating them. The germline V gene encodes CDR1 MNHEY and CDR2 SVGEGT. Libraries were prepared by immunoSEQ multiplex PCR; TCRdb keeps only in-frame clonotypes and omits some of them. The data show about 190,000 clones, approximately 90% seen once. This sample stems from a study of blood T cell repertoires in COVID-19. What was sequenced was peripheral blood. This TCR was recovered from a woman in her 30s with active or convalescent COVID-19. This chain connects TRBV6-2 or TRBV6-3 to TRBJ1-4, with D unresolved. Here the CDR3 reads CASSYLAEKLFF. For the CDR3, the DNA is TGTGCCAGCAGTTACCTCGCGGAAAAACTGTTTTTT.